The 26 T cell receptor beta chains below were found in one sample sequenced in a study of T-cell memory formation after mild COVID-19. A single record per CDR3 protein comes from TCRdb applying MiXCR to the 5' RACE reads. The sample records 110,000 to 150,000 distinct CDR3 sequences, roughly 13% being singletons. Sequencing was done on a sample of PBMCs or a T cell subset sorted from them (not recorded which). These TCRs come from an adult woman who had mild COVID-19 (a few samples of this study predate the infection). Cell type and time point are not known.

This clonotype was counted only a few times. J is TRBJ1-5 and V is TRBV12-3 or TRBV12-4, with TRBD1 identical over 11 bases. The CDR3 has 15 amino acids. With V trimmed by 1 base and J by 7 bases, 3 bases remained unmatched. This chain's CDR3 is CASSLGTGGFQPQHF. CDR3 bases: TGTGCCAGCAGTTTAGGGACAGGGGGCTTCCAGCCCCAGCATTTT.

This clonotype was seen repeatedly, ten times or more. The chain is built from TRBV12-3 or TRBV12-4 and TRBJ2-1; perhaps TRBD2 as D (5 bases). There are 14 residues in the CDR3. V was trimmed by 3 bases and J by 8 bases, leaving 14 bases between them. This CDR3 is CASSLVGVRDEQFF. DNA of the CDR3: TGTGCCAGCAGTTTGGTGGGAGTGCGGGATGAGCAGTTCTTC.

The chain carries TRBV7-6 and TRBJ1-2; TRBD1 matches 11 bases. This CDR3 contains 15 residues. V gave up 5 bases and J gave up 6 bases; unmatched junction bases: 8. Germline V CDR1 and CDR2: SGHVS, FNYEAQ. The CDR3 DNA reads TGTGCCAGCAGCCCCGGGACAGGGGGGGAGAATGGCTACACCTTC. Its translation is CASSPGTGGENGYTF.

CDR3 amino acids: CASSPPGPGEQYF. Here the CDR3 DNA reads TGTGCCAGCAGTCCCCCGGGGCCGGGGGAGCAGTACTTC. The chain carries TRBV6-5 and TRBJ2-7, with D possibly being TRBD1 or TRBD2 (5 bases each). CDR3 size: 13 residues. Between the trimmed V and J ends, which lost 5 bases and 7 bases, there was a span of 15 bases. Germline V gene data show CDR1 as MNHEY and CDR2 as SVGAGI.

The genes are TRBV29-1 and TRBJ1-3, with D tentatively TRBD1 (5 bases). The CDR3 consists of 15 residues. Germline CDR1 reads SQVTM; CDR2 reads ANQGSEA. Trimming removed 1 base from V and 1 base from J, with 11 bases in between. The CDR3 spells CSVEGGQGSGNTIYF. In DNA form, the CDR3 reads TGCAGCGTTGAAGGAGGCCAGGGATCTGGAAACACCATATATTTT.

The chain carries TRBV11-3 and TRBJ1-1; D is perhaps TRBD1 (5 bases). Trimming removed 1 base at V and 4 bases at J, with 10 bases between. CDR1 is SGHNT and CDR2 is YENEEA in the germline V gene. The CDR3 contains 14 residues. This chain's CDR3 is CASSLVHGTTEAFF. CDR3 bases: TGTGCCAGCAGCTTAGTGCACGGGACCACTGAAGCTTTCTTT. The entire variable domain, with the rest obtained from reference TRBV11-3 and TRBJ1-1, is as follows: EAGVVQSPRYKIIEKKQPVAFWCNPISGHNTLYWYLQNLGQGPELLIRYENEEAVDDSQLPKDRFSAERLKGVDSTLKIQPAELGDSAVYLCASSLVHGTTEAFFGQGTRLTVV.

Remarks on this clonotype: At one of its ends the junction is not consistent with the germline gene, which may arise from a read error. The gene calls are TRBV6-5 and TRBJ2-1; possible D gene TRBD1, 5 bases. From germline, CDR1 is MNHEY and CDR2 SVGAGI. This CDR3 spans 14 amino acids. CDR3 DNA sequence: TGTGCCAGCAGTTACTCGGGGCCCTACGATGAGCAGTTCTTC. The encoded protein is CASSYSGPYDEQFF.

V and J are TRBV4-1 and TRBJ2-7; TRBD1 aligns across 11 bases. The germline gives CDR1 MGHRA, CDR2 YSYEKL. The trim removed 5 bases at V and 1 base at J, leaving 10 bases unmatched. The CDR3 totals 17 residues. The CDR3 bases are TGCGCCAGCAGCGAAGGGACCTGGGACAGGGGGTCCTACGAGCAGTACTTC. Protein product: CASSEGTWDRGSYEQYF.

The chain carries TRBV2 and TRBJ1-6; D remains unclear. Germline V lookup: CDR1 SNHLY, CDR2 FYNNEI. V was cut by 4 bases and J by 7 bases, with 8 bases left in between. This CDR3 has 13 residues. CDR3 region: CASSGHINSPLHF. CDR3 nucleotide sequence: TGTGCCAGCAGTGGCCATATCAATTCACCCCTCCACTTT. The whole variable domain, remainder taken from reference TRBV2 and TRBJ1-6, is EPEVTQTPSHQVTQMGQEVILRCVPISNHLYFYWYRQILGQKVEFLVSFYNNEISEKSEIFDDQFSVERPDGSNFTLKIRSTKLEDSAMYFCASSGHINSPLHFGNGTRLTVT.

The sample holds many counts of this clonotype. The V and J genes are TRBV5-1 and TRBJ2-1; perhaps TRBD2 as D (6 bases). The CDR3 has 16 amino acids. Trimming shortened V by 0 bases and J by 5 bases, and 15 bases separated the two germline ends. Germline CDR1 SGHRS, CDR2 YFSETQ. CDR3 bases: TGCGCCAGCAGCTTGGTGGCGGGGACCAGGGACAATGAGCAGTTCTTC. It yields the protein CASSLVAGTRDNEQFF.

The CDR3 nucleotides read TGTGCCAGCAGCTTGGCCGGGGATTTCTACGAGCAGTACTTC. It encodes CASSLAGDFYEQYF. The V gene is TRBV5-4, the J gene TRBJ2-7; D may be TRBD2 (5 bases). V lost 0 bases to trimming and J lost 3 bases, with 10 bases between them. This CDR3 has 14 amino acids. In germline, CDR1 is SGHNT, CDR2 YYREEE (reference sequence).

This clonotype was seen a handful of times. The V gene is TRBV4-1, the J gene TRBJ2-7; no reliable D call. The CDR3 covers 14 residues. V dropped 0 bases and J dropped 5 bases, with 11 bases sitting between them. Germline V gene sequence: CDR1 MGHRA, CDR2 YSYEKL. The CDR3 DNA reads TGCGCCAGCAGCCAAGATAATCTAATTGACGAGCAGTACTTC. As protein: CASSQDNLIDEQYF.

The CDR3 DNA is TGTGCCAGCAGTTATAGTTGGGATTTCGAGCAGTACTTC. Its translation is CASSYSWDFEQYF. V is TRBV6-5 and J is TRBJ2-7; D call uncertain. The CDR3 runs to 13 residues. Trimming shortened V by 3 bases and J by 6 bases, and 12 bases separated the two germline ends. Germline assignment: CDR1 MNHEY and CDR2 SVGAGI.

The J gene is TRBJ2-7, the V gene TRBV4-1, with 11 nucleotides matching TRBD2. The CDR3 covers 18 residues. Per the germline V gene, CDR1 is MGHRA and CDR2 is YSYEKL. The ends lost 1 base at V and 4 bases at J; junction bases unmatched: 12. The CDR3 region is CASSQVEISGGGSYEQYF. The DNA for the CDR3 is TGCGCCAGCAGCCAAGTTGAGATTAGCGGGGGGGGATCGTACGAGCAGTACTTC.

This clonotype came up a few times. The rearrangement links TRBV7-9 to TRBJ1-1, with no clear D. Germline loops: CDR1 SEHNR, CDR2 FQNEAQ (reference sequence). The V and J ends lost 5 bases and 7 bases respectively, with 17 bases between them. The CDR3 is made up of 14 amino acids. The chain's CDR3 is CASSHPGPSYEAFF. DNA of the CDR3: TGTGCCAGCAGCCATCCGGGCCCCTCTTATGAAGCTTTCTTT.

This clonotype was picked up a small number of times. The chain uses TRBV12-3 or TRBV12-4 and TRBJ2-7; D is unclear. Trimming pared 1 base from V and 3 bases from J, leaving 7 bases between. This CDR3 has 13 amino acids. This CDR3 reads CASSLDQDYEQYF. CDR3 nucleotides: TGTGCCAGCAGTTTAGACCAAGACTACGAGCAGTACTTC.

The gene calls are TRBV20-1 and TRBJ2-3; 7 bases line up with TRBD2. CDR1 and CDR2 from the germline V gene are DFQATT and SNEGSKA (reference sequence). V trimming: 0 bases; J trimming: 10 bases; junction bases outside the gene matches: 13. The length of the CDR3 is 15 residues. CDR3 sequence: CSARDGAGAQVAQYF. The CDR3 region has the DNA TGCAGTGCTAGAGATGGCGCGGGAGCTCAAGTGGCGCAGTATTTT.

This clonotype came up a few times. The chain has TRBV4-1 and TRBJ1-2; 8 nucleotides match TRBD1. The CDR3 totals 15 residues. Per germline, CDR1 MGHRA and CDR2 YSYEKL. The V segment lost 4 bases and the J segment 5 bases; nucleotides outside the gene matches: 9. CDR3 in amino acids: CASSPEAGGEYGYTF. The CDR3 DNA sequence: TGCGCCAGCAGCCCCGAGGCAGGGGGCGAGTATGGCTACACCTTC.

This clonotype was detected ten times or more. This chain uses TRBV5-1 with TRBJ2-7, with D possibly TRBD2 on 5 matching bases. Between the trimmed V and J ends, which lost 3 bases and 4 bases, there was a span of 17 bases. The V gene's germline CDR1 is SGHRS and CDR2 YFSETQ. CDR3 length: 15 residues. The CDR3 DNA reads TGCGCCAGCAGCTCGGGGATCTCTACTCTGTACGAGCAGTACTTC. Translated, it gives CASSSGISTLYEQYF.

This clonotype was seen a handful of times. V usage is TRBV24-1 and J usage is TRBJ2-7, with 7 bases matching TRBD2. The CDR3 is 16 amino acids. CDR1 and CDR2 from the germline V gene are KGHDR and SFDVKD. Trimming at V came to 2 bases and at J to 5 bases, leaving 11 bases not matched to a gene. The CDR3 nucleotides are TGTGCCACCAGTGATTCGGTGGCGGGAGCTCATAACGAGCAGTACTTC. This codes for CATSDSVAGAHNEQYF.

The chain links TRBV6-5 to TRBJ2-1; 9 bases map to TRBD1. V gave up 2 bases and J gave up 0 bases; unmatched junction bases: 5. The germline gives CDR1 MNHEY, CDR2 SVGAGI. The length of the CDR3 is 17 residues. In DNA form, the CDR3 reads TGTGCCAGCAGTTACAAGGGACAGGGACTCTCCTACAATGAGCAGTTCTTC. Translated, it gives CASSYKGQGLSYNEQFF.

In this sample, this clonotype turned up a few times. V gene TRBV7-9 combines with J gene TRBJ2-3; the D is unclear. The germline gives CDR1 SEHNR, CDR2 FQNEAQ (reference sequence). V shed 8 bases and J shed 2 bases, with 8 bases lying between them. CDR3 length: 12 amino acids. DNA of the CDR3: TGTGCCAGCTTCGCCAACACAGATACGCAGTATTTT. Translating gives CASFANTDTQYF.

This clonotype has only a few counts. The rearrangement uses TRBV7-9 and TRBJ2-5; possibly TRBD2 for D (6 bases). The CDR3 contains 13 residues. The V and J ends lost 9 bases and 3 bases respectively, with 14 bases between them. Per the germline V gene, CDR1 is SEHNR and CDR2 is FQNEAQ (reference sequence). The CDR3 DNA is TGTGCCAGTCGGGGGACGCCGAAAGAGACCCAGTACTTC. It is translated as CASRGTPKETQYF.

This clonotype has a handful of counts. The V call is TRBV7-9, the J call TRBJ1-1; D possibly corresponds to TRBD1 (5 bases). The CDR3 has 14 amino acids. Germline V gives CDR1 SEHNR, CDR2 FQNEAQ (reference sequence). With 0 bases removed from V and 6 bases from J, the gap between germline ends came to 11 bases. The CDR3 region is CASSLAGRPAEAFF. For the CDR3, the DNA is TGTGCCAGCAGCTTAGCGGGACGGCCGGCTGAAGCTTTCTTT.

This clonotype occurred a few times. CDR3: CASSWGASYNEQFF. As DNA, the CDR3 is TGCGCCAGCAGTTGGGGGGCATCCTACAATGAGCAGTTCTTC. The chain joins TRBV5-1 to TRBJ2-1; D may match TRBD1 or TRBD2 (6 bases each). The CDR3 sequence is 14 residues long. In germline, CDR1 is SGHRS, CDR2 YFSETQ. Trimming stripped 5 bases from V and 1 base from J, with 10 bases between.

The chain combines TRBV7-2 with TRBJ1-1; D not certain. The CDR3 runs to 15 residues. V dropped 4 bases and J dropped 4 bases, with 16 bases sitting between them. CDR1 is SGHTA and CDR2 is FQGNSA in the germline V gene. The DNA for the CDR3 is TGTGCCAGCAGCTGGGCGGGCGGGGTTAGCACTGAAGCTTTCTTT. Residues: CASSWAGGVSTEAFF.